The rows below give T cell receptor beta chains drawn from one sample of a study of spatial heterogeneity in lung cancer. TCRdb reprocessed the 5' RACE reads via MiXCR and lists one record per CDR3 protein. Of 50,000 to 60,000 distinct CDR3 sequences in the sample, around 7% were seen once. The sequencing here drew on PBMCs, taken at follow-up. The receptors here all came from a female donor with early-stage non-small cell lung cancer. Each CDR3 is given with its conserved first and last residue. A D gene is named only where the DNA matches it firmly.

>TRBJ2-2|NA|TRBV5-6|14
CASSLKGVSGELFF
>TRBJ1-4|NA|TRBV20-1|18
CSARTYGDLFRRNEKLFF
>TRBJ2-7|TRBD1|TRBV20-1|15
CSAPPGQGAHYEQYF
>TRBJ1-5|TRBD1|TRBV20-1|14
CSARDRGSNQPQHF
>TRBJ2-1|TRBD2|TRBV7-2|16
CASSLFTLAGGREQFF
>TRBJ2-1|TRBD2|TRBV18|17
CASSPRLAGQPYNEQFF
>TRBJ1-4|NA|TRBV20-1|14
CSAQGGGTNEKLFF
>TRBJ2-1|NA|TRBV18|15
CVSSPTGPGPHEQFF
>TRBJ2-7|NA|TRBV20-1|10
CSARNYEQYF
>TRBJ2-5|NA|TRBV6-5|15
CASSYARWTQETQYF
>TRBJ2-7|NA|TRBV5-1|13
CASSLNQGSEQYF
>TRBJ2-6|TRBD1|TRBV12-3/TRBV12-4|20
CASSLSPRTGKASGANVLTF
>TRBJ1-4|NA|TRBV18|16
CASSPTRRGDNEKLFF
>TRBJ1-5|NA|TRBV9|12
CASSVEDQPQHF
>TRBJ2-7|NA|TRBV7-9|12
CASSLGRNEQYF
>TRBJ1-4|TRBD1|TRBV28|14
CAAGTGASNEKLFF
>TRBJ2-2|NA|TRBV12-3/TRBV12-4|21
CASSFRIGFSRGMGNTGELFF
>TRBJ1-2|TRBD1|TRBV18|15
CASSSGQGIFYGYTF
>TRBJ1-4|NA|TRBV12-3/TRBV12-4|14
CASSSSQGYEKLFF
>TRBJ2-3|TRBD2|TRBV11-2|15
CASSRLAGGTDTQYF
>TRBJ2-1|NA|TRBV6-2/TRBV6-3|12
CASSQTYNEQFF
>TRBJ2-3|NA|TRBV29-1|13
CSVQSSARDTQYF
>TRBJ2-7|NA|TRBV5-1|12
CASSLVAYEQYF
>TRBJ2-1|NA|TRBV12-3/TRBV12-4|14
CASTPAGLRDEQFF
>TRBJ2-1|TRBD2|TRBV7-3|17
CASSPPEAGGSYNEQFF
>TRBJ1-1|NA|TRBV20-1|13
CSPWGGENTEAFF
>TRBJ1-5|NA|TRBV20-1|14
CSASPGPNNQPQHF
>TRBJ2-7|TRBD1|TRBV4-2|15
CASSQGDRGFYEQYF
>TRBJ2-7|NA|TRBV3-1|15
CASSQVGLKSYEQYF
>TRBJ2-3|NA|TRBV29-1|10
CSGQEDTQYF
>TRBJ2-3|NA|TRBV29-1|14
CSVERPGVTDTQYF
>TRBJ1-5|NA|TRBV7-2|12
CASSLEWGPQHF
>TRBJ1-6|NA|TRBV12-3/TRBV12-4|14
CASSLRGIDSPLHF
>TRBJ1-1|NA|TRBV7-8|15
CASSLGAGESPEAFF
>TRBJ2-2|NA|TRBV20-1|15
CSARSQVGAAGELFF
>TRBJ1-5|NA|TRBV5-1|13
CASSLVYNQPQHF
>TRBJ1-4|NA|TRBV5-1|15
CASSLEMGFEEKLFF
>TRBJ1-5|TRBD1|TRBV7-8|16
CASSKPGQGSNQTQHF
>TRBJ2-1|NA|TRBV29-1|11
CSVTVYNEQFF
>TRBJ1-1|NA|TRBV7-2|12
CASSADYTEAFF
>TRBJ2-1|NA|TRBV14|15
CASSLLAGSDNEQFF
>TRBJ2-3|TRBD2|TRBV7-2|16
CASSWDSRGVEDTQYF
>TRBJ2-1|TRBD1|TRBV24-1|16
CATSDLGGTGGLEQFF
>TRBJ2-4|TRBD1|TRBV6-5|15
CASSSQPGTGNIQYF
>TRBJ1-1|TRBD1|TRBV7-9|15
CASSLAGQGGSEAFF
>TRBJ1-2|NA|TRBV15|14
CATSAGPTNYGYTF
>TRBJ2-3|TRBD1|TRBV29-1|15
CSVEGATGVVDTQYF
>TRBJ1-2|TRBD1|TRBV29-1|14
CSVALGQGNYGYTF
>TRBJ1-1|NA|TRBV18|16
CASSPKRGEGNTEAFF
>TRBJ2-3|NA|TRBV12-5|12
CASGPESDTQYF
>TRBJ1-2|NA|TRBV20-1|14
CSAGPPTANYGYTF
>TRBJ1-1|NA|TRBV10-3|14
CAIRNRDIGTEAFF
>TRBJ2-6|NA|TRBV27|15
CASSPRNVRANVLTF